This TCR beta chain was retrieved from a study of blood T cell repertoires in COVID-19. Study information: Spain, Italy and the United States supplied samples that represented acute and convalescent COVID-19.

All enrollees were roughly 18 to 100 years old and from roughly 26 US areas. Participant-given clinical history determined each cohort assignment. Recovery meant two consecutive negative NP/OP PCR tests, professional clearance, or resolved symptoms. Comment on this clone: The germline gene is not matched at one end of the junction; a read error may be the cause.

TCRdb's copy holds only in-frame clones and misses some; the assay was immunoSEQ multiplex PCR. The sample yields 150,000 to 200,000 clones, less than 85% seen once. The germline gives CDR1 SSHAT, CDR2 FNYEAQ (reference sequence). This CDR3 region has 15 residues. This sequence joins TRBV7-7 and TRBJ2-5, with 11 bases matching TRBD2. The TCR was taken from a woman aged 45 to 65 who had recovered from COVID-19. Sequencing used PBMCs or T cells enriched from blood (not recorded which). The CDR3 here is CASSLGLAAQETQYF. The DNA of the CDR3 is TGTGCTAGCAGCCTGGGACTAGCGGCACAAGAGACCCAGTACTTC.